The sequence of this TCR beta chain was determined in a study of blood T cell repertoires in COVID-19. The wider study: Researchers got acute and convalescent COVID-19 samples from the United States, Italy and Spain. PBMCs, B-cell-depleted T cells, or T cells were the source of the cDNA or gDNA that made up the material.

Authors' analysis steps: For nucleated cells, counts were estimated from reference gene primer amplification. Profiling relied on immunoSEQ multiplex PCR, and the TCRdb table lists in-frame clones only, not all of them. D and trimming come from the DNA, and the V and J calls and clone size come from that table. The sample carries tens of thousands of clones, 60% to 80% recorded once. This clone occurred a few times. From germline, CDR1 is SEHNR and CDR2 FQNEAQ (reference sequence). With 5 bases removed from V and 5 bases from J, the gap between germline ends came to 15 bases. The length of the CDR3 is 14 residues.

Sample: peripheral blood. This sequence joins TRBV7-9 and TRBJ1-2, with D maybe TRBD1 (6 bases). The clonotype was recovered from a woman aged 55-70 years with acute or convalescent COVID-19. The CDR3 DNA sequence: TGTGCCAGCAGCATTGAGGGGGTGGGATATGGCTACACCTTC. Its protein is CASSIEGVGYGYTF.